This TCR beta chain was captured by sequencing in a study of cytomegalovirus exposure and HLA in healthy donors (dated by TCRdb to 2016 to 2017). For the wider study: According to a later analysis, the approximately 130 validation repertoires were produced on the same platform as the 666 repertoires of the first cohort. The study was designed to test whether signatures of past pathogen exposure could be identified by cataloging public T cell receptors. Besides the first cohort of more than 650 subjects, a separate validation cohort made up of some 110 different subjects was used. To predict cytomegalovirus infection status, the study brought together high-throughput TCR immunosequencing, statistical association of individual TCRs with disease status, and machine learning.

As to this clone: Its target antigen remains unknown. No qualities accompany the bases; no much larger clone lies one base away.

General conclusions and limits of the study: The authors suggested that the approach could potentially be extended to other disease states and immunological phenotypes. A total of about 150 TCR beta chains were listed by the study as associated with cytomegalovirus. Across donors, most TCR sequences were observed very rarely, whereas some public TCRs were present in many individuals. Of the cluster scores, approximately 94% were above 0 in a later analysis, which found that TCRs clustered in the first cohort also tended to co-occur in the 120 validation repertoires. Three of the identified cytomegalovirus-associated TCR beta chains were confirmed in vitro to be specific for cytomegalovirus antigens. A later analysis lacked HLA typing for the validation cohort, so it scored co-occurrence in that cohort across all 110 or so repertoires. The classifier was reported to diagnose cytomegalovirus status with high specificity and sensitivity in both the original and validation cohorts.

The donors belonged to the validation cohort of approximately 130 subjects, which was separate from the approximately 700-subject first cohort. V was cut back by 4 bases and J by 4 bases, leaving a gap of 11 bases between them. Based on the germline V gene, the CDR1 and CDR2 sequences are KGHSH and LQKENI. The CDR3 runs 13 residues from the cysteine to the valine. CDR3 DNA is the only sequence kept; it has 39 bases, read in frame from the first base. The library was generated by the immunoSEQ multiplex PCR assay. Turning to the authors' computational methods: A statistical classification framework was built to diagnose cytomegalovirus status from the catalog of TCR beta chain sequences. Not all clones reach the TCRdb copy of this immuneACCESS table, which keeps in-frame sequences only. Checked studies attribute under half of the gap to unresolved V genes and leave the rest unexplained. The V and J calls and the clone size are those of that table, but D and trimming were determined from the DNA. A total of some 250,000 clones appear in this sample, roughly 90% of them only once. The ten largest clones take up 0.37% of the sample.

The source of this sequence is a woman in her late teens or twenties in good health and CMV-seronegative. Sequenced input: PBMCs. The chain employs TRBV18 and TRBJ2-7; TRBD1 might be the D gene, on 5 matching bases. CDR3 reads: CASSRQPRYEQYV. The nucleotide sequence reads as follows: TGTGCCAGCTCACGACAGCCGAGATACGAGCAGTACGTC.